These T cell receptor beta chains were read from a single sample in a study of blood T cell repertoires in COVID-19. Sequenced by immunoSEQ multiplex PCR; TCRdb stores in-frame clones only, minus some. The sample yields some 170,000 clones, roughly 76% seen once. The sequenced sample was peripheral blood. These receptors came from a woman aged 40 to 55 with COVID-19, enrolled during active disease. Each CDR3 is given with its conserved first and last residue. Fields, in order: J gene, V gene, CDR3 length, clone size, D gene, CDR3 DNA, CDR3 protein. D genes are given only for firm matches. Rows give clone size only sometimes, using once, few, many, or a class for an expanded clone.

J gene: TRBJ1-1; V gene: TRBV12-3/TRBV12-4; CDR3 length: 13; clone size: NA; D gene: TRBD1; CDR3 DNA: TGTGCCAGCAGTCCCGACAGGGGGCCGTCAGCTTTCTTT; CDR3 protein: CASSPDRGPSAFF
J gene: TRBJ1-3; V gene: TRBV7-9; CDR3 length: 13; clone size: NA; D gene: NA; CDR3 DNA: TGTGCCAGCAGCTTGAACGGTGGAAACACCATATATTTT; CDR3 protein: CASSLNGGNTIYF
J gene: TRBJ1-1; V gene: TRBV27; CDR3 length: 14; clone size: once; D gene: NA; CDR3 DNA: TGTGCCAGCAGTTTATCCGTGGGGGGTACTGAAGCTTTCTTT; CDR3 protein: CASSLSVGGTEAFF
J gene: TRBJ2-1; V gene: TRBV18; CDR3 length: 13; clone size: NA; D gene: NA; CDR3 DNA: TGTGCCAGCTCGCCGGACAGCTACAATGAGCAGTTCTTC; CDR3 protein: CASSPDSYNEQFF
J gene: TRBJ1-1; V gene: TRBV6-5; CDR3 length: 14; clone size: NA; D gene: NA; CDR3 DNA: TGTGCCAGCAGTTACTCGAGACAGAACACTGAAGCTTTCTTT; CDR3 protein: CASSYSRQNTEAFF
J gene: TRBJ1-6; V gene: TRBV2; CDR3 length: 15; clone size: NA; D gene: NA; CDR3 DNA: TGTGCCAGCAGGAGGGAGGGGGGAGAGAATTCACCCCTCCACTTT; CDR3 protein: CASRREGGENSPLHF
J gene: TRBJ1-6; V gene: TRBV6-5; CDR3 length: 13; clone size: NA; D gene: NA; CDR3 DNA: TGTGCCAGCAGTTGGGGAAGGGAGTCACCCCTCCACTTT; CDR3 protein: CASSWGRESPLHF
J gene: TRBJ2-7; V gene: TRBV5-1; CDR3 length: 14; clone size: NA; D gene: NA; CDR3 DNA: TGCGCCAGCAGCTTGGTTGCCAAGATGAGGGAGCAGTACTTC; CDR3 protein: CASSLVAKMREQYF
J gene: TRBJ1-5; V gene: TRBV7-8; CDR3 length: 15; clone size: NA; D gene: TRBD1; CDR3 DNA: TGTGCCAGCAGCTTTCAGGGGGCAATAAGCCAGCCCCAGCATTTT; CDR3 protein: CASSFQGAISQPQHF
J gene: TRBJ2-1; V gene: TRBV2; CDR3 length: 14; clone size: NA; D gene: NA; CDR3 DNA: TGTGCCAGCGGTGTCTCGGGAACCTACAATGAGCAGTTCTTC; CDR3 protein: CASGVSGTYNEQFF
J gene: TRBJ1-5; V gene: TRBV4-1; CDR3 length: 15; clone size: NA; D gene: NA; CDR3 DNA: TGCGCCAGCAGCCAATTAACAGCTAGCAATCAGCCCCAGCATTTT; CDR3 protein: CASSQLTASNQPQHF
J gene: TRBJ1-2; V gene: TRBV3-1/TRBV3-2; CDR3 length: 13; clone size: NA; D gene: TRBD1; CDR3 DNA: TGTGCCAGCAGCAGGGACAGGGAGGGTGGCTACACCTTC; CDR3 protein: CASSRDREGGYTF
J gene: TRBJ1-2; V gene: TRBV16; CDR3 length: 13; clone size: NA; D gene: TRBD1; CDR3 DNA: TGTGCCAGCACCGGGACAGGGAAGTATGGCTACACCTTC; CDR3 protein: CASTGTGKYGYTF
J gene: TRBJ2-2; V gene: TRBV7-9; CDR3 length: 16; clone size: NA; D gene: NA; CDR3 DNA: TGTGCCAGCAGCTTAGGAAGGTTTCAGGGAGGCGGGGAGCTGTTTTTT; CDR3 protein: CASSLGRFQGGGELFF
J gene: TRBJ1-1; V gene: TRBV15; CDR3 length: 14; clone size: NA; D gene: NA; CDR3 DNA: TGTGCCACCAGCAGAGGAGACACCCGGACTGAAGCTTTCTTT; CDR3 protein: CATSRGDTRTEAFF
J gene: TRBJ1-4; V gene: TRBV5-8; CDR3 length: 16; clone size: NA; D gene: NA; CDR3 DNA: TGTGCCAGCAGCCACGATCGAGGCCTCGGGGGTGAAAAACTGTTTTTT; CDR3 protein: CASSHDRGLGGEKLFF
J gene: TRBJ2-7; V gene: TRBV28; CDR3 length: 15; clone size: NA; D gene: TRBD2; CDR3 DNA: TGTGCCAGCAGTTTTGCCGGGACTAGAGAGAACGAGCAGTACTTC; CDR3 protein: CASSFAGTRENEQYF
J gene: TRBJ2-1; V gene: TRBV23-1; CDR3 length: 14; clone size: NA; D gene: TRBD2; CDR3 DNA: TGCGCCAACCCTTGGGGAGGGTCCTACAATGAGCAGTTCTTC; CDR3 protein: CANPWGGSYNEQFF
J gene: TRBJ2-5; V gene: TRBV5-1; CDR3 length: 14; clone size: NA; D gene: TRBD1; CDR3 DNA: TGCGCCAGCAGCGAACCTACAGGGGGAGAGACCCAGTACTTC; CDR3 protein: CASSEPTGGETQYF
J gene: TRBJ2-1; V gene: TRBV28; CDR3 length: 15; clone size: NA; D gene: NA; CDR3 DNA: TGTGCCAGCAGTTTGCGGGGTCGTGAGAACAATGAGCAGTTCTTC; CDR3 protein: CASSLRGRENNEQFF
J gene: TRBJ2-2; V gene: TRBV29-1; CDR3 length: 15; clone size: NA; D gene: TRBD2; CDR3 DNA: TGCAGCGTGTCTCCGGGACTAGCAAACACCGGGGAGCTGTTTTTT; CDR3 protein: CSVSPGLANTGELFF
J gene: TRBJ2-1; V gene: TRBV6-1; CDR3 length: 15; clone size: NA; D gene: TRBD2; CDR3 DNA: TGTGCCAGCAGTGAAGTCGCGGGAGATGAGGGTGAGCAGTTCTTC; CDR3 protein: CASSEVAGDEGEQFF
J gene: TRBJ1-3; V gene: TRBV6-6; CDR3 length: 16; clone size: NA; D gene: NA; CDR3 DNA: TGTGCCAGCAGTTACTCCTCCGCAGGGACTGGAAACACCATATATTTT; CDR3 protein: CASSYSSAGTGNTIYF
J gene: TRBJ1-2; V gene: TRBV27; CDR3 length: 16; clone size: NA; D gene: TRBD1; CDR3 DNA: TGTGCCAGCAGTTTCACCGGGACAGGGGTGAACTATGGCTACACCTTC; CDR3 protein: CASSFTGTGVNYGYTF
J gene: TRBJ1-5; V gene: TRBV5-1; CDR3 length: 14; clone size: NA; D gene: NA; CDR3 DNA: TGCGCCAGCAGCTTGGCGGGAAGTCATCAGCCCCAGCATTTT; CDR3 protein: CASSLAGSHQPQHF
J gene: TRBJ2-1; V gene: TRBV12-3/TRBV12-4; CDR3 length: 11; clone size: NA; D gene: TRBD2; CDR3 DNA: TGTGCCAGCAGCCTAGGACTAGTGCTGTTCTTC; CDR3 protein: CASSLGLVLFF
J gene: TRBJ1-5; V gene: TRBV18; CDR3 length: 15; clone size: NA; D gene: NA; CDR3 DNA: TGTGCCAGCTCACCACTACAGGGAGGCAATCAGCCCCAGCATTTT; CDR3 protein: CASSPLQGGNQPQHF
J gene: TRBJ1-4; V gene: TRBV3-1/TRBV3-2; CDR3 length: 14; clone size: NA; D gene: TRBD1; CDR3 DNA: TGTGCCAGCAGCCAACCAGGGGGAGGCGAAAAACTGTTTTTT; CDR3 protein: CASSQPGGGEKLFF
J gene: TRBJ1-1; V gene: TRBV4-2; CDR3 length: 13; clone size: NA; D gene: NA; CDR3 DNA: TGTGCCAGCAGCCAAGTTGTCGGCACTGAAGCTTTCTTT; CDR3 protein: CASSQVVGTEAFF
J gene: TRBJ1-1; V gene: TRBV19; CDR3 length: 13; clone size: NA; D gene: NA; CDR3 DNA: TGTGCCAGTAGCTGGAGGGGGAACACTGAAGCTTTCTTT; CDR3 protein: CASSWRGNTEAFF
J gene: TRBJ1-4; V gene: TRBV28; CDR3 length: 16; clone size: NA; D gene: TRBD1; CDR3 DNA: TGTGCCAGCAGTCCACAAGGAGGGGGCGCATGGGAAAAACTGTTTTTT; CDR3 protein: CASSPQGGGAWEKLFF
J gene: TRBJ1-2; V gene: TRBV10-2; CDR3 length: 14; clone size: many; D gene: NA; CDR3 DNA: TGCGCCAGCGTTGGCCTCCCCCGGGACTATGGCTACACCTTC; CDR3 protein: CASVGLPRDYGYTF
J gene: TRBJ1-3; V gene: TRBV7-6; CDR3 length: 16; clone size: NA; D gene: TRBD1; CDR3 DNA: TGTGCCAGCAAGCCCCAGGGGGGCGCAGGTGGAAACACCATATATTTT; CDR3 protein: CASKPQGGAGGNTIYF
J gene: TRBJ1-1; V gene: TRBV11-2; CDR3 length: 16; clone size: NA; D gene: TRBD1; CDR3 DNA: TGTGCCAGCAGCGCTACGACAGGGGGCCCTAACACTGAAGCTTTCTTT; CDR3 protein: CASSATTGGPNTEAFF
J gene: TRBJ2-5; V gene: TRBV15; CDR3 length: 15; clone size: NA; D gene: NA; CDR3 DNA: TGTGCCACCAGCAGAGTAGGGGCGAAGGGGGAGACCCAGTACTTC; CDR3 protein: CATSRVGAKGETQYF
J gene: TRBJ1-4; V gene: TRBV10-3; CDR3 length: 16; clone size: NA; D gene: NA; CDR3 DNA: TGTGCCATCAGTGAGTCTGTAGGGGCGCAGGGCGAAAAACTGTTTTTT; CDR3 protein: CAISESVGAQGEKLFF
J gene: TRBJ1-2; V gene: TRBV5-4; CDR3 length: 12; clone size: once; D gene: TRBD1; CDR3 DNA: TGTGCCAGCAGCGGGGACAGATATGGCTACACCTTC; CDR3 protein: CASSGDRYGYTF
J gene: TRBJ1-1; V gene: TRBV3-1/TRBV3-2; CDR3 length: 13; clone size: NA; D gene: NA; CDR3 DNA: TGTGCCAGCAGCCAACGACATCGCACTGAAGCTTTCTTT; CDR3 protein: CASSQRHRTEAFF
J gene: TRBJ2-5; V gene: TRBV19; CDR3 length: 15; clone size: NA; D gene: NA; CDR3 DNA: TGTGCCAGTAGTCCTCAGCAGGGGGGACGAGAGACCCAGTACTTC; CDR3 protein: CASSPQQGGRETQYF
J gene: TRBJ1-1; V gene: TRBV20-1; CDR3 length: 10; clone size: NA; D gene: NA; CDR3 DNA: TGCAGTGCTGACGGGGGTTCCGCTTTCTTT; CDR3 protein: CSADGGSAFF
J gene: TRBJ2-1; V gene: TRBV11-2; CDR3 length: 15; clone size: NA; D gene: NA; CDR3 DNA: TGTGCCAGCATCTCCTCATCAGGGGGGAACAATGAGCAGTTCTTC; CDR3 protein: CASISSSGGNNEQFF
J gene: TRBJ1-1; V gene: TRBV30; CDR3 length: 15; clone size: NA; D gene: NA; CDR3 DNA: TGTGCCTGGTCCACAGGACAAAGACTGAACACTGAAGCTTTCTTT; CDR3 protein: CAWSTGQRLNTEAFF